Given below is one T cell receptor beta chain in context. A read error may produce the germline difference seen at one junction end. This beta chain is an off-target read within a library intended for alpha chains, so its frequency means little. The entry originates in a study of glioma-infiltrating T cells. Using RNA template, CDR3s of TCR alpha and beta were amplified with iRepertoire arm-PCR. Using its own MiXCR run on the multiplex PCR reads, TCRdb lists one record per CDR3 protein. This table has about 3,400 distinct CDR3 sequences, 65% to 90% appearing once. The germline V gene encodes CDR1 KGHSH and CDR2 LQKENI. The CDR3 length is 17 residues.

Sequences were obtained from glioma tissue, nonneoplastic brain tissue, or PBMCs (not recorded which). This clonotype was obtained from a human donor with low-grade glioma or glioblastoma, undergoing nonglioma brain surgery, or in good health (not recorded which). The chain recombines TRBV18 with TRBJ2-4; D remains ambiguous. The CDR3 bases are TGTGCCAGCTCACCACCGAACCAGCTAATAGCCAAAAACATTCAGTGCTTC. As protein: CASSPPNQLIAKNIQCF.